The 20 T cell receptor beta chains below come from one sample, sequenced in a study of blood T cell repertoires in COVID-19. Only in-frame clones appear in the TCRdb table, and some are missing; sequencing was by immunoSEQ multiplex PCR. The sample consists of around 230,000 clones, 81% of them appearing once. Sequencing was performed on peripheral blood. These receptors all come from a woman aged 80 or older with acute or convalescent COVID-19.

The V and J genes are TRBV9 and TRBJ1-4; D is perhaps TRBD1 (6 bases). Deletions cut 0 bases from V and 8 bases from J, with 14 bases between. This CDR3 is 15 amino acids long. Germline CDR1 reads SGDLS; CDR2 reads YYNGEE. The CDR3 region has the DNA TGTGCCAGCAGCGTAGAGGGGGGGCTAAGGGAAAAACTGTTTTTT. Its translation is CASSVEGGLREKLFF.

V gene TRBV5-1 combines with J gene TRBJ2-1; D not resolved. CDR1 and CDR2 (germline): SGHRS, YFSETQ. The CDR3 is 12 residues long. V lost 0 bases to trimming and J lost 9 bases, with 7 bases between them. The CDR3 sequence: CASSLEHGEQFF. In nucleotides, the CDR3 is TGCGCCAGCAGCTTGGAGCACGGTGAGCAGTTCTTC.

This clone was counted once. The J gene is TRBJ2-7, the V gene TRBV28, with a tentative D call TRBD1 (5 bases). Germline V gene data show CDR1 as MDHEN and CDR2 as SYDVKM. Trimming cost V 2 bases and J 2 bases, with 10 bases left between them. The CDR3 has 14 amino acids. The DNA for the CDR3 is TGTGCCAGCAGTTTAGGACACAATACCTACGAGCAGTACTTC. Translating gives CASSLGHNTYEQYF.

V usage is TRBV15 and J usage is TRBJ1-6, with a tentative D call TRBD1 (5 bases). This CDR3 contains 13 residues. Trimming stripped 7 bases from V and 4 bases from J, with 8 bases between. Germline CDR1 and CDR2: LNHNV and YYDKDF (reference sequence). CDR3 in amino acids: CATTRQYNSPLHF. As DNA, the CDR3 is TGTGCCACCACTCGACAGTATAATTCACCCCTCCACTTT.

The V gene is TRBV2, the J gene TRBJ1-5; D is possibly TRBD1 (6 bases). CDR1 and CDR2 (germline): SNHLY, FYNNEI. Trimming cost V 6 bases and J 5 bases, with 17 bases left between them. The length of the CDR3 is 15 residues. This CDR3 is CASSFDRSPDQPQHF. The CDR3 region has the DNA TGTGCCAGCAGCTTCGACAGGAGTCCCGATCAGCCCCAGCATTTT.

The chain links TRBV6-6 to TRBJ1-1; no definite D call. CDR3 length: 12 amino acids. Trimming cost V 6 bases and J 5 bases, with 10 bases left between them. Germline CDR1 is MNHNY and CDR2 is SVGAGI (reference sequence). For the CDR3, the DNA is TGTGCCAGCAGCCCCCGGTTGACTGAAGCTTTCTTT. Encoded protein: CASSPRLTEAFF.

CDR3 nucleotides: TGTGCCAGTAGTATCGCTGGCCGGGGGATTCAGCCCCAGCATTTT. Protein sequence: CASSIAGRGIQPQHF. This chain uses TRBV19 with TRBJ1-5; the D gene is possibly TRBD1 (5 bases). Germline values: CDR1 LNHDA, CDR2 SQIVND (reference sequence). CDR3 length: 15 amino acids. V was trimmed by 3 bases and J by 6 bases, leaving 15 bases between them.

The gene calls are TRBV9 and TRBJ1-5; possibly TRBD1 for D (6 bases). With 3 bases removed from V and 9 bases from J, the gap between germline ends came to 16 bases. Germline V gene data show CDR1 as SGDLS and CDR2 as YYNGEE. This CDR3 contains 14 residues. Written as DNA, the CDR3 is TGTGCCAGCAGCGCGGACAGCGTAAGAGGGCCCCAGCATTTT. It is translated as CASSADSVRGPQHF.

This sequence joins TRBV2 and TRBJ1-2; no clear D. The V and J ends lost 0 bases and 4 bases respectively, with 12 bases between them. CDR3 length: 15 residues. In germline, CDR1 is SNHLY, CDR2 FYNNEI. CDR3 bases: TGTGCCAGCAGTGAAGCTGGGGAGCTTTCCTATGGCTACACCTTC. This gives the protein CASSEAGELSYGYTF. The complete variable domain, with remaining parts taken from reference TRBV2 and TRBJ1-2, reads EPEVTQTPSHQVTQMGQEVILRCVPISNHLYFYWYRQILGQKVEFLVSFYNNEISEKSEIFDDQFSVERPDGSNFTLKIRSTKLEDSAMYFCASSEAGELSYGYTFGSGTRLTVV.

This chain uses TRBV19 with TRBJ1-2; 10 nucleotides match TRBD1. Germline values: CDR1 LNHDA, CDR2 SQIVND (reference sequence). This CDR3 is 14 amino acids long. The V gene end was trimmed by 3 bases and the J gene end by 8 bases; junction bases not matched to a gene: 6. CDR3 sequence: CASSIPDRGLGYTF. DNA of the CDR3: TGTGCCAGTAGTATTCCCGACAGGGGGCTCGGCTACACCTTC. Full variable domain (outside the CDR3, taken from reference TRBV19 and TRBJ1-2): DGGITQSPKYLFRKEGQNVTLSCEQNLNHDAMYWYRQDPGQGLRLIYYSQIVNDFQKGDIAEGYSVSREKKESFPLTVTSAQKNPTAFYLCASSIPDRGLGYTFGSGTRLTVV.

The V and J genes are TRBV7-9 and TRBJ2-3; D remains ambiguous. Germline loops: CDR1 SEHNR, CDR2 FQNEAQ (reference sequence). Trimming removed 0 bases from V and 6 bases from J, with 10 bases in between. The CDR3 loop spans 14 amino acids. The CDR3 DNA sequence: TGTGCCAGCAGCTTAGCGACCCCGAGGGATACGCAGTATTTT. It is translated as CASSLATPRDTQYF.

The V call is TRBV9, the J call TRBJ2-7; 8 bases are shared with TRBD2. V lost 5 bases, J lost 7 bases, and 14 bases stayed unmatched. The CDR3 spans 15 residues. CDR1 and CDR2 from the germline V gene are SGDLS and YYNGEE. The CDR3 here is CASSVGTSAGEEQYF. The CDR3 DNA reads TGTGCCAGCAGTGTTGGGACTAGTGCGGGTGAGGAGCAGTACTTC.

The chain carries TRBV9 and TRBJ1-1; 7 bases match TRBD1. The CDR3 is 15 amino acids. Germline assignment: CDR1 SGDLS and CDR2 YYNGEE. With 4 bases clipped from V and 1 base from J, the junction kept 7 bases outside the gene matches. CDR3 nucleotide sequence: TGTGCCAGCAGCCGATCGGGACAGCCGAACACTGAAGCTTTCTTT. Encoded protein: CASSRSGQPNTEAFF.

The rearrangement uses TRBV19 and TRBJ2-1; D is unclear. CDR3 length: 13 residues. With 3 bases removed from V and 3 bases from J, the gap between germline ends came to 6 bases. Germline values: CDR1 LNHDA, CDR2 SQIVND (reference sequence). This CDR3 is CASSMNNYNEQFF. The CDR3 bases are TGTGCCAGTAGTATGAACAACTACAATGAGCAGTTCTTC. Full variable domain (outside the CDR3, taken from reference TRBV19 and TRBJ2-1): DGGITQSPKYLFRKEGQNVTLSCEQNLNHDAMYWYRQDPGQGLRLIYYSQIVNDFQKGDIAEGYSVSREKKESFPLTVTSAQKNPTAFYLCASSMNNYNEQFFGPGTRLTVL.

This clone was counted a few times. The chain carries TRBV9 and TRBJ1-2; 7 nucleotides align to TRBD1. The CDR3 loop spans 15 amino acids. J lost 1 base, V lost 4 bases, and 7 bases had no gene match. The germline gives CDR1 SGDLS, CDR2 YYNGEE. The CDR3 DNA reads TGTGCCAGCAGCCCAAGACAGGGCGGTAACTATGGCTACACCTTC. Its protein is CASSPRQGGNYGYTF.

This rearrangement joins TRBV4-1 to TRBJ1-6, with D possibly matching TRBD1 (6 bases). In germline, CDR1 is MGHRA, CDR2 YSYEKL. The CDR3 spans 15 residues. V was shortened by 4 bases and J by 8 bases, with 15 bases between the two germline ends. Written as DNA, the CDR3 is TGCGCCAGCAGCCCTTCGGGGACACCCTATTCACCCCTCCACTTT. It is translated as CASSPSGTPYSPLHF.

The rearrangement joins TRBV19 to TRBJ1-5; D is uncertain. Trimming left V 0 bases short and J 4 bases short, with 13 bases between. The CDR3 consists of 16 residues. From germline, CDR1 is LNHDA and CDR2 SQIVND (reference sequence). CDR3 DNA sequence: TGTGCCAGTAGTATAGACAGGCCCAAAAGGAATCAGCCCCAGCATTTT. It specifies CASSIDRPKRNQPQHF.

This rearrangement joins TRBV19 to TRBJ2-5; the match to TRBD2 covers 11 bases. Germline V gene lookup returns CDR1 LNHDA and CDR2 SQIVND (reference sequence). Trimming at V came to 9 bases and at J to 5 bases, leaving 11 bases not matched to a gene. The CDR3 loop spans 15 amino acids. The CDR3 DNA reads TGTGCCAGCACTTTAGCGGGAGGGCCGGTCGAGACCCAGTACTTC. Its translation: CASTLAGGPVETQYF.

This clone was observed once. The rearrangement uses TRBV19 and TRBJ2-3; TRBD2 agrees at 8 bases. Per germline, CDR1 LNHDA and CDR2 SQIVND (reference sequence). The CDR3 totals 15 residues. V lost 9 bases to trimming and J lost 4 bases; unmatched junction nucleotides: 12. CDR3 sequence: CASQRIAGIPDTQYF. Here the CDR3 DNA reads TGTGCCAGCCAGCGAATAGCGGGAATACCAGATACGCAGTATTTT.

The genes are TRBV3-1 (or the pseudogene TRBV3-2) and TRBJ2-7; 7 bases map to TRBD1. Germline V lookup: CDR1 LGHDT, CDR2 YNNKEL (reference sequence). The V and J ends lost 4 bases and 7 bases, in that order; junction bases with no gene match: 7. CDR3 length: 13 residues. The CDR3 reads CASSPPGTEEQYF. The CDR3 nucleotides read TGTGCCAGCAGCCCCCCCGGGACAGAGGAGCAGTACTTC.